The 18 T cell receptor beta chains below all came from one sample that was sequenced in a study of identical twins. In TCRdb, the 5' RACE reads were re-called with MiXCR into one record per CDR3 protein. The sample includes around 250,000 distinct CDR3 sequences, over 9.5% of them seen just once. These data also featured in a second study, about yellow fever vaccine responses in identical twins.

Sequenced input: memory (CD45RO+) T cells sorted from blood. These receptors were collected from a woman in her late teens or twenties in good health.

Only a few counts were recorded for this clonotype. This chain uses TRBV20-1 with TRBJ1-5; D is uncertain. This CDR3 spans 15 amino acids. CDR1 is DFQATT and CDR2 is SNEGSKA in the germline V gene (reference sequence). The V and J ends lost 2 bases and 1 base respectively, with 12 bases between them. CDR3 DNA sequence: TGCAGTGCTAGAAGCCTGGGCCGGAGCAATCAGCCCCAGCATTTT. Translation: CSARSLGRSNQPQHF.

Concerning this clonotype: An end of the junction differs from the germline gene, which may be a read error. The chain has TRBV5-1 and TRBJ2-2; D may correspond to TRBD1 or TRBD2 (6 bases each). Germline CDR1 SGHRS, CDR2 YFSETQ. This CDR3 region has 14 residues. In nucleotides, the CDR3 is TGCGCCAGCAGAAGAGATAACAGGGCCGGGGGGCTGTTTTTT. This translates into CASRRDNRAGGLFF.

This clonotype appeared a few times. Here the CDR3 reads CASSQDTGLGMVLASDTQYF. The CDR3, as DNA: TGCGCCAGCAGCCAAGATACTGGATTGGGAATGGTACTAGCCTCAGATACGCAGTATTTT. The chain carries TRBV4-1 and TRBJ2-3; a possible D gene is TRBD2 (6 bases). Looked up from germline, CDR1 is MGHRA and CDR2 is YSYEKL. This CDR3 has 20 amino acids. V was cut by 0 bases and J by 4 bases, with 26 bases left in between.

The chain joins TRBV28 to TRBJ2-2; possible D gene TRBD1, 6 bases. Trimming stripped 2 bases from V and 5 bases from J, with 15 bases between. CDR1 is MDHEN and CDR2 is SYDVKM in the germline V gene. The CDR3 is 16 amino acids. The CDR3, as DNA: TGTGCCAGCAGTTTAATGGGGGCCATGGTAACCGGGGAGCTGTTTTTT. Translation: CASSLMGAMVTGELFF.

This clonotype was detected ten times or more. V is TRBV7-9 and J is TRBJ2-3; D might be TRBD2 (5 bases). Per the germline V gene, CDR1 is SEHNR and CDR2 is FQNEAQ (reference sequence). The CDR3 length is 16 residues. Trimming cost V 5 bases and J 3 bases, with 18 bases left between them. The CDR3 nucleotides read TGTGCCAGCAGCCCCAGGACGGGGTATGGTACAGATACGCAGTATTTT. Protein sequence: CASSPRTGYGTDTQYF.

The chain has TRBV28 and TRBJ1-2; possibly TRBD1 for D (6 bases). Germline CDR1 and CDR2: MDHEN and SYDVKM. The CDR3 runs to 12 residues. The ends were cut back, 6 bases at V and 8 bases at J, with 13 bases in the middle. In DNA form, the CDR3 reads TGTGCCAGCAGCGGTCAGGGGAAGGGCTACACCTTC. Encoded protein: CASSGQGKGYTF.

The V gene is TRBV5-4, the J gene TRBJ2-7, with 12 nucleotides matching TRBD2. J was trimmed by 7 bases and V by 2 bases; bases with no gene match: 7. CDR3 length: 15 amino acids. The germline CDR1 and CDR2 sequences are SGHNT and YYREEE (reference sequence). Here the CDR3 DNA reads TGTGCCAGCAGCTTACCTAGCGGGAGGGCCGGGGAGCAGTACTTC. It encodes CASSLPSGRAGEQYF.

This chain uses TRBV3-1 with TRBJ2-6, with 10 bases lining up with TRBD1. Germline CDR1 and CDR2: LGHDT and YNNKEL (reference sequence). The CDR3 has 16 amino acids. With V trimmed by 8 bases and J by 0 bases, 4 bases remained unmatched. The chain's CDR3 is CASGTGALSGANVLTF. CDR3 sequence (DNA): TGTGCCAGCGGGACAGGGGCCCTCTCTGGGGCCAACGTCCTGACTTTC.

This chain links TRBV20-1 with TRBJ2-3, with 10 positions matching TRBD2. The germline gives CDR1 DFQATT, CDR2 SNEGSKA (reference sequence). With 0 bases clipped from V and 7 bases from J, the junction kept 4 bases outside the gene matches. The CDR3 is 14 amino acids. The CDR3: CSAREPSGGNTQYF. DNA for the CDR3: TGCAGTGCTAGAGAACCTAGCGGGGGAAATACGCAGTATTTT.

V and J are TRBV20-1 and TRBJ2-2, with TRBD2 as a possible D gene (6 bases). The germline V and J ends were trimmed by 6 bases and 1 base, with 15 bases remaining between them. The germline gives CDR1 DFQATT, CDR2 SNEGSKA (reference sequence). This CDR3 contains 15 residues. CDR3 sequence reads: CSAPLAGRNTGELFF. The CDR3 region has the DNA TGCAGTGCCCCGCTTGCGGGACGGAACACCGGGGAGCTGTTTTTT.

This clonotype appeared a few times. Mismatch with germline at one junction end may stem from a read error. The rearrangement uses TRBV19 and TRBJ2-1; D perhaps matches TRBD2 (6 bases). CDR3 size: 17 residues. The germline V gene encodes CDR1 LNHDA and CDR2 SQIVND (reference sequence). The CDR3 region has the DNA TGTGCCGGTAGTATATGGAGGGGACTCCACGATGACAATGAGCAGTTCTTC. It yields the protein CAGSIWRGLHDDNEQFF.

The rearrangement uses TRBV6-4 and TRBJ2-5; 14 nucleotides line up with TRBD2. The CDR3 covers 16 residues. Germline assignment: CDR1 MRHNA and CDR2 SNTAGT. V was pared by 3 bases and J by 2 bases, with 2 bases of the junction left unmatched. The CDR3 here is CASSDGTSGGQETQYF. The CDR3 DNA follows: TGTGCCAGCAGTGATGGGACTAGCGGGGGTCAAGAGACCCAGTACTTC.

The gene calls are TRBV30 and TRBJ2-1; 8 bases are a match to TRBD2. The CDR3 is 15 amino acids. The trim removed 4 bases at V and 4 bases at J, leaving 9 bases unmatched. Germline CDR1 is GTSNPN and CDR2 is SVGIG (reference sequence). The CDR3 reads CAWTRGGKRYNEQFF. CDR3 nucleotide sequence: TGTGCCTGGACTCGGGGGGGGAAGAGATACAATGAGCAGTTCTTC.

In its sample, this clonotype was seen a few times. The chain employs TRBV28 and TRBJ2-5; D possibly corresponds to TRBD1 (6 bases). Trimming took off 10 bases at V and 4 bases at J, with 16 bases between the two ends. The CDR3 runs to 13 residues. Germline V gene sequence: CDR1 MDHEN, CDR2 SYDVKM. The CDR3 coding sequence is TGTGCCACTGGAGACAGGCGTGGAGAGACCCAGTACTTC. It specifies CATGDRRGETQYF.

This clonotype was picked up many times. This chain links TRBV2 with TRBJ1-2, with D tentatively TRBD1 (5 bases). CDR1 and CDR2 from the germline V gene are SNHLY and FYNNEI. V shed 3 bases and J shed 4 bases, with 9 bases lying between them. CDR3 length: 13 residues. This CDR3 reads CASSDQGAYGYTF. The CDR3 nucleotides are TGTGCCAGCAGTGATCAGGGCGCCTATGGCTACACCTTC. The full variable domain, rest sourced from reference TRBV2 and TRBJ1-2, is EPEVTQTPSHQVTQMGQEVILRCVPISNHLYFYWYRQILGQKVEFLVSFYNNEISEKSEIFDDQFSVERPDGSNFTLKIRSTKLEDSAMYFCASSDQGAYGYTFGSGTRLTVV.

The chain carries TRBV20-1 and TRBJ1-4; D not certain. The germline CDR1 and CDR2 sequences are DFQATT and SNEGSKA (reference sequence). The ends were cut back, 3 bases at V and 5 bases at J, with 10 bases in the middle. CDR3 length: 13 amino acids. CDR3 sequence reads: CSASARPNEKLFF. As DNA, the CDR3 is TGCAGTGCTAGTGCACGGCCGAATGAAAAACTGTTTTTT.

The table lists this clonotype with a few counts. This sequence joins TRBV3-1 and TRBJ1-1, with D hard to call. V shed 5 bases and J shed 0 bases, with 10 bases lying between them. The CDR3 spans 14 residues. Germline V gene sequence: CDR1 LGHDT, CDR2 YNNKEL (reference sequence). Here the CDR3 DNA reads TGTGCCAGCAGCTATGGCAGCCTGAACACTGAAGCTTTCTTT. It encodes CASSYGSLNTEAFF.

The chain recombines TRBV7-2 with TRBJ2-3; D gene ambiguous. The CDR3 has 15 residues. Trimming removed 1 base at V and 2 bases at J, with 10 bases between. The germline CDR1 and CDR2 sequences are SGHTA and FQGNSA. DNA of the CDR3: TGTGCCAGCAGCTTAGAGTCACTATACACAGATACGCAGTATTTT. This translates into CASSLESLYTDTQYF.